This T cell receptor beta chain was captured in a study of blood T cell repertoires in COVID-19. Sequencing used immunoSEQ multiplex PCR; TCRdb keeps in-frame clones, though not all of them. The sample includes 150,000 to 200,000 clones, 70% to 90% seen only once; the top ten take 15% to 20%. Trimming stripped 3 bases from V and 7 bases from J, with 13 bases between. The CDR3 extends over 13 amino acids. Germline V CDR1 and CDR2: SGDLS, YYNGEE. J is TRBJ2-5 and V is TRBV9; possible D gene TRBD2, 5 bases. The origin of this receptor is a person between 70 and 80 years old with COVID-19, enrolled during active disease. The sample consisted of peripheral blood. The CDR3 sequence: CASSARPEATQYF. The CDR3 nucleotides are TGTGCCAGCAGCGCCAGACCGGAGGCGACCCAGTACTTC.